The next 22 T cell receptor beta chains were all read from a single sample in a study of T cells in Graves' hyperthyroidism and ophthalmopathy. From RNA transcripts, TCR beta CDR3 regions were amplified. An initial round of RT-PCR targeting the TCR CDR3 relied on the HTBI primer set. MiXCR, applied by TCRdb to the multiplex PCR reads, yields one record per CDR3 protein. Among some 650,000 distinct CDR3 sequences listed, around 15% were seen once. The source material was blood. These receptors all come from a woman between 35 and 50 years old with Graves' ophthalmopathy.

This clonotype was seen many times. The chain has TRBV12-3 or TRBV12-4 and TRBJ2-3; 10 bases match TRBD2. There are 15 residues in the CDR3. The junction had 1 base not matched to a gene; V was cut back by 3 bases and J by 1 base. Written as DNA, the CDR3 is TGTGCCAGCAGTTTCGGGACTAGCGGCACAGATACGCAGTATTTT. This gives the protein CASSFGTSGTDTQYF.

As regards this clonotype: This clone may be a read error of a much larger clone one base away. The CDR3 nucleotides read TGCAGTGCTGTCGGACCCCGGGACACAGATACGCAGTATTTT. Translation: CSAVGPRDTDTQYF. The chain joins TRBV20-1 to TRBJ2-3, with D perhaps matching TRBD2 (5 bases). Trimming took 5 bases from V and 2 from J, leaving 14 bases between them. In germline, CDR1 is DFQATT, CDR2 SNEGSKA (reference sequence). The CDR3 loop spans 14 amino acids.

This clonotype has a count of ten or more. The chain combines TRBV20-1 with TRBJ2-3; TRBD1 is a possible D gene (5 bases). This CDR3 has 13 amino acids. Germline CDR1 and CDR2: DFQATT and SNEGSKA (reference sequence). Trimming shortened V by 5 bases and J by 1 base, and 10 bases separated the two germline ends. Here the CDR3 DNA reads TGCAGTGCTGAAACGACAGGCACAGATACGCAGTATTTT. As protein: CSAETTGTDTQYF.

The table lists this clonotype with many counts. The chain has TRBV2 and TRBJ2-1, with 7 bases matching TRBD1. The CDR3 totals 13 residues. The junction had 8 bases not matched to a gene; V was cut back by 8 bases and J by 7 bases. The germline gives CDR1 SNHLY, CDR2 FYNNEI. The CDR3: CASAQGKRNEQFF. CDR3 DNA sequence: TGTGCCAGCGCACAGGGGAAGAGGAATGAGCAGTTCTTC.

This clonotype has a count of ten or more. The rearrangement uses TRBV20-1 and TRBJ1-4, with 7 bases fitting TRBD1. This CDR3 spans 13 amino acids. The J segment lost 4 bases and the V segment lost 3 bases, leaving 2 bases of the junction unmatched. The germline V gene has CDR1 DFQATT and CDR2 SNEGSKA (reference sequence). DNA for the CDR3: TGCAGTGCTAGCCACAGGGGTAATGAAAAACTGTTTTTT. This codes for CSASHRGNEKLFF.

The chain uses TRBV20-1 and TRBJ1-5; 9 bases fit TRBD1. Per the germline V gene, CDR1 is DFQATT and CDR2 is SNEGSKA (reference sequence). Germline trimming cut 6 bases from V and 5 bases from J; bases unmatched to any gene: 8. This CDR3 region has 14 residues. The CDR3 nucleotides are TGCAGTGCCAGCTGGACAGGGGTGGATCAGCCCCAGCATTTT. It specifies CSASWTGVDQPQHF.

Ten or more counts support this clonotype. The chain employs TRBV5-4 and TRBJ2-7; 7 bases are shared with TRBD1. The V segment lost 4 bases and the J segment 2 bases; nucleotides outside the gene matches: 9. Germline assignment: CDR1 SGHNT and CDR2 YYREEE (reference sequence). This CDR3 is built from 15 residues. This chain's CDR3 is CASSPTGADTYEQYF. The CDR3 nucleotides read TGTGCCAGCAGCCCCACAGGGGCCGACACCTACGAGCAGTACTTC.

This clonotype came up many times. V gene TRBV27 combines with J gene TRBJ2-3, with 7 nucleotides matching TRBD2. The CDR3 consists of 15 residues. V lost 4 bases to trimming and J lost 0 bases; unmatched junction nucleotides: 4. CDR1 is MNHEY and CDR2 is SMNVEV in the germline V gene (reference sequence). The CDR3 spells CASSSPSGSTDTQYF. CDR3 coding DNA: TGTGCCAGCAGTTCGCCTAGCGGTAGCACAGATACGCAGTATTTT.

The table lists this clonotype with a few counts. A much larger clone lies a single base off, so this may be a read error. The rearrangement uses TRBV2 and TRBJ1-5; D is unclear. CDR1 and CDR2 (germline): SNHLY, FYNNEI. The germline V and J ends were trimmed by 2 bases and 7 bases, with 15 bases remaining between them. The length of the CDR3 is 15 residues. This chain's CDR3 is CASSELSRGPQPQHF. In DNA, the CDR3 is TGTGCCAGCAGTGAACTCTCGAGAGGGCCCCAGCCCCAGCATTTT.

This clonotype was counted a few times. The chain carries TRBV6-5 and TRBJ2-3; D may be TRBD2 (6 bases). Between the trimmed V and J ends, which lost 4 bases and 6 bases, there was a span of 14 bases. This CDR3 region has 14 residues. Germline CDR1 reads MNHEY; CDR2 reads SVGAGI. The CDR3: CASSSGEEGDTQYF. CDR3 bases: TGTGCCAGCAGTTCTGGGGAGGAGGGGGATACGCAGTATTTT.

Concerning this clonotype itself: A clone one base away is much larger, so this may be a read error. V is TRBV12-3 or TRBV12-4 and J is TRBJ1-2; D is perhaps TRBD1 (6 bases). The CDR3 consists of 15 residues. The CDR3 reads CASSFKTGHGYGYAF. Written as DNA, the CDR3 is TGTGCCAGCAGTTTTAAAACAGGGCATGGCTATGGCTACGCCTTC.

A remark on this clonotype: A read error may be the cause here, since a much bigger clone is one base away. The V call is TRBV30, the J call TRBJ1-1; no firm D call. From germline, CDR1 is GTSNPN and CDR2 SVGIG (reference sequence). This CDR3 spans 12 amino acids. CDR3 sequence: CVWSGGRTEAFF. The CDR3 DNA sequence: TGTGTCTGGAGCGGAGGTCGGACTGAAGCTTTCTTT. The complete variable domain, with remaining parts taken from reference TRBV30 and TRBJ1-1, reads SQTIHQWPATLVQPVGSPLSLECTVEGTSNPNLYWYRQAAGRGLQLLFYSVGIGQISSEVPQNLSASRPQDRQFILSSKKLLLSDSGFYLCVWSGGRTEAFFGQGTRLTVV.

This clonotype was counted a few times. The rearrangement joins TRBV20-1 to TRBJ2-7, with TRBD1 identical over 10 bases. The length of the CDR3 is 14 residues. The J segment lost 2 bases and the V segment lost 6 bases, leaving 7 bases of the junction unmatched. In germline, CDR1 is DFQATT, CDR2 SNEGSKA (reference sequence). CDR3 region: CSATTGGPPYEQYF. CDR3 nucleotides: TGCAGTGCGACGACAGGGGGCCCCCCCTACGAGCAGTACTTC.

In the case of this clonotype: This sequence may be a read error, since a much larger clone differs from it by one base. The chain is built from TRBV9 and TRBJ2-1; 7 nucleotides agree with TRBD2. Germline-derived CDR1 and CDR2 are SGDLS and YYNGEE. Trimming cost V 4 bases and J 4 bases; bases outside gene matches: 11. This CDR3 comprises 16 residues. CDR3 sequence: CASSPPGASGYNEQFF. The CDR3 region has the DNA TGTGCCAGCAGCCCTCCCGGGGCTAGCGGATACAATGAGCAGTTCTTC.

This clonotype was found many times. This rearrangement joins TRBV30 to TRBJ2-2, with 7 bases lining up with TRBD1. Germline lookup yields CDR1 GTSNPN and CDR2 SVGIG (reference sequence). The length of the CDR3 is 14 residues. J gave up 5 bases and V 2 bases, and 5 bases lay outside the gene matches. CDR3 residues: CAWSTPGGTGELFF. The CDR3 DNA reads TGTGCCTGGAGTACCCCAGGGGGAACCGGGGAGCTGTTTTTT.

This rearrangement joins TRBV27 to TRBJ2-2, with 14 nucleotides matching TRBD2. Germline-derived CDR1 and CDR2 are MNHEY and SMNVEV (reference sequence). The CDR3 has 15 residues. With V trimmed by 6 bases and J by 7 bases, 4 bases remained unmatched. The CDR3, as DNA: TGTGCCAGCAGAACCGGGACTAGCGGGGGCGGGGAGCTGTTTTTT. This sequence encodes CASRTGTSGGGELFF.

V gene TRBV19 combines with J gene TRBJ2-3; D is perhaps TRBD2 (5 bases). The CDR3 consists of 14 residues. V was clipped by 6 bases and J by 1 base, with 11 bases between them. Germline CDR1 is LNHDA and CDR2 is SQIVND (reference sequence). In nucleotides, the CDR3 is TGTGCCAGTAGCACGGGGAGCGGCACAGATACGCAGTATTTT. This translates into CASSTGSGTDTQYF.

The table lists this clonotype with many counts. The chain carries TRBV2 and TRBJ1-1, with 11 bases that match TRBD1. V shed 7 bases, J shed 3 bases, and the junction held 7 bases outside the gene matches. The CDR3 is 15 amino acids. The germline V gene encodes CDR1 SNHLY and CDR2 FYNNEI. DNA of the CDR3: TGTGCCAGCAAATGGACAGGGGGCGGGGACACTGAAGCTTTCTTT. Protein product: CASKWTGGGDTEAFF.

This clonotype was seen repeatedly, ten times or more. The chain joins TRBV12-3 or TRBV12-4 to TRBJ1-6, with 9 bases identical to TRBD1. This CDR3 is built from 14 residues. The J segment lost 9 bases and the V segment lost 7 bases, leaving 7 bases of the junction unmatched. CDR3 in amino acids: CASTLGTGLSPLHF. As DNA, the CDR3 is TGTGCCAGCACCCTCGGGACAGGGCTTTCACCCCTCCACTTT.

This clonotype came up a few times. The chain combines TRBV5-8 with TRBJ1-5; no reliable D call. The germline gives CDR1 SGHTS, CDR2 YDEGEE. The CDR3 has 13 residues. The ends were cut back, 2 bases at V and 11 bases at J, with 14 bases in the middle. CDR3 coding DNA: TGTGCCAGCAGCTTATCGGGCACCCAAGCCCAGCATTTT. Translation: CASSLSGTQAQHF. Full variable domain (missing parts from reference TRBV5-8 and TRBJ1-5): EAGVTQSPTHLIKTRGQQATLRCSPISGHTSVYWYQQALGLGLQFLLWYDEGEERNRGNFPPRFSGRQFPNYSSELNVNALELEDSALYLCASSLSGTQAQHFGDGTRLSIL.

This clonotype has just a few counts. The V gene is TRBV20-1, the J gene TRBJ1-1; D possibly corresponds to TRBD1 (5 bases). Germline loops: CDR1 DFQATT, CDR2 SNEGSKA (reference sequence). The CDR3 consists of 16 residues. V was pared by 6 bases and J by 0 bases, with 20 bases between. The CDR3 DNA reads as TGCAGTGCCACCGAAGGGACTGCTAGCATGAACACTGAAGCTTTCTTT. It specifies CSATEGTASMNTEAFF.

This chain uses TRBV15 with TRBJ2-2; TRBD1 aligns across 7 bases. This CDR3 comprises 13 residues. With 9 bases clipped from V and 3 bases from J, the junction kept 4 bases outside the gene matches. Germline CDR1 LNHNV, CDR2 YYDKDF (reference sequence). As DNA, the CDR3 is TGTGCCACACGACAGGGATACACCGGGGAGCTGTTTTTT. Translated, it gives CATRQGYTGELFF.